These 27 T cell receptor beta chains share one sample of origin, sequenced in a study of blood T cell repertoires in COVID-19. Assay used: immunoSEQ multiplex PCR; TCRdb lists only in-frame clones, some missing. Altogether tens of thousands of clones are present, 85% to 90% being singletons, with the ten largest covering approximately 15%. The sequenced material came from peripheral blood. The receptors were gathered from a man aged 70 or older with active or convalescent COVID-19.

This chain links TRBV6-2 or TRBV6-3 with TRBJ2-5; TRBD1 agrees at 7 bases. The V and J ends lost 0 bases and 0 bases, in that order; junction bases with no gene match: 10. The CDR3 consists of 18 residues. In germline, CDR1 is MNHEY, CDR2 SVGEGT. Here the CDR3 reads CASSYSFVGQDYQETQYF. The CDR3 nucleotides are TGTGCCAGCAGTTACTCTTTTGTTGGACAGGACTACCAAGAGACCCAGTACTTC.

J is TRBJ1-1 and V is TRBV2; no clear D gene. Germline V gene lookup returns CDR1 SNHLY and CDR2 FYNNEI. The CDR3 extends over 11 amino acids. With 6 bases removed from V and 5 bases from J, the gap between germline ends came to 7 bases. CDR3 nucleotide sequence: TGTGCCAGCAGCAGACAAACTGAAGCTTTCTTT. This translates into CASSRQTEAFF.

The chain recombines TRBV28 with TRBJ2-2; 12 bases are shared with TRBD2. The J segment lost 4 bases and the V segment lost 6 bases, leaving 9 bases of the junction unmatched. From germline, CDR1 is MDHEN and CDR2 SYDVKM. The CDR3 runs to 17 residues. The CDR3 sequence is CASRRLAGVGGTGELFF. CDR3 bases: TGTGCCAGCAGACGACTAGCGGGAGTCGGTGGCACCGGGGAGCTGTTTTTT.

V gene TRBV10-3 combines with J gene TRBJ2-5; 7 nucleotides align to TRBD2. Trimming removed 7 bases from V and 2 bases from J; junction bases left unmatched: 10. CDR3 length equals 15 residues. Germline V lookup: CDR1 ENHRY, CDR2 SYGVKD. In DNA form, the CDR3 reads TGTGCCATCACTAACGGGGGGACCACACAAGAGACCCAGTACTTC. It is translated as CAITNGGTTQETQYF.

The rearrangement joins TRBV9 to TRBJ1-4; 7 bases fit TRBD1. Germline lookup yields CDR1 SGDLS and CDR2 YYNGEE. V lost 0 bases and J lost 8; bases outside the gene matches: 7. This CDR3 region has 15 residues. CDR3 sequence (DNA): TGTGCCAGCAGCGTAGGACAGGGTAGAGGGGAAAAACTGTTTTTT. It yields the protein CASSVGQGRGEKLFF.

This chain's CDR3 is CASSQDPPDSSYNEQFF. The CDR3 bases are TGTGCCAGCAGCCAAGATCCCCCGGACAGCTCCTACAATGAGCAGTTCTTC. This chain connects TRBV4-2 to TRBJ2-1; a weak D match, TRBD1 (6 bases). CDR3 length: 17 residues. Germline lookup yields CDR1 LGHNA and CDR2 YNFKEQ. V was cut by 0 bases and J by 0 bases, with 12 bases left in between.

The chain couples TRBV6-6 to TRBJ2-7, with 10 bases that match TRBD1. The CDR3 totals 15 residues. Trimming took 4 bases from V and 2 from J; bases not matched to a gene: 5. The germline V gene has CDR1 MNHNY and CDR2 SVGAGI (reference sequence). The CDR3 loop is CASSWGTGVTYEQYF. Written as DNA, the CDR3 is TGTGCCAGCAGTTGGGGGACAGGGGTCACCTACGAGCAGTACTTC.

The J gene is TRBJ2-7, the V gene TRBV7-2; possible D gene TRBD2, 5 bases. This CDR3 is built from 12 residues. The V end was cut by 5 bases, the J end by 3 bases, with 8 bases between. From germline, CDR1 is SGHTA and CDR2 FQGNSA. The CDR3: CASSRGLYEQYF. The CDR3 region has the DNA TGTGCCAGCAGCCGGGGTCTCTACGAGCAGTACTTC.

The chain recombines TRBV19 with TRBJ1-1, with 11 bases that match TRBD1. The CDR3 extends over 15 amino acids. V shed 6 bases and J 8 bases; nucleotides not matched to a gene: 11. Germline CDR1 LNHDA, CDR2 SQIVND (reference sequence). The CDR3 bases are TGTGCCAGTAGGGCGTCCCACCGGGACAGGGGGGAAGCTTTCTTT. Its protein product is CASRASHRDRGEAFF.

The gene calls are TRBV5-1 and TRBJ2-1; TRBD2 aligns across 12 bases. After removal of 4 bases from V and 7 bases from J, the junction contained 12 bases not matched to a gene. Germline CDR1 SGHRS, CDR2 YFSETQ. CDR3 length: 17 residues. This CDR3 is CASSPAFLTSGRNEQFF. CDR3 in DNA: TGCGCCAGCAGCCCGGCCTTCCTTACTAGCGGGAGGAATGAGCAGTTCTTC.

This chain's CDR3 is CASTLGQGAYEQYF. DNA for the CDR3: TGTGCCAGCACGCTGGGACAGGGGGCCTACGAGCAGTACTTC. The J gene is TRBJ2-7, the V gene TRBV6-5; 11 nucleotides match TRBD1. Trimming cost V 7 bases and J 2 bases; bases outside gene matches: 4. CDR1 MNHEY and CDR2 SVGAGI come from the germline V gene. The CDR3 is made up of 14 amino acids.

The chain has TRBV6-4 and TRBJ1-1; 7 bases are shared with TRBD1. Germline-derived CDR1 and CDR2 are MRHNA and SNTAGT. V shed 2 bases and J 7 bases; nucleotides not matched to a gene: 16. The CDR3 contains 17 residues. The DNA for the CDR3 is TGTGCCAGCAGTGACCAGGACAGGCATGGGGATGGCAGTGAAGCTTTCTTT. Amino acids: CASSDQDRHGDGSEAFF.

In DNA form, the CDR3 reads TGTGCCAGCAGTTTAAGCGGCTCCTACAATGAGCAGTTCTTC. It codes for CASSLSGSYNEQFF. The genes are TRBV28 and TRBJ2-1; D might be TRBD2 (5 bases). In germline, CDR1 is MDHEN, CDR2 SYDVKM. Trimming removed 2 bases from V and 0 bases from J, with 5 bases in between. The CDR3 consists of 14 residues.

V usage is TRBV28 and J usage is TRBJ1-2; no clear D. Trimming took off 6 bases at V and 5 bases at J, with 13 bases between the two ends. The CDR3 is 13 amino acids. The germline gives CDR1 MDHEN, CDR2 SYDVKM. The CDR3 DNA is TGTGCCAGCAGGCGGTTGAGGGATTATGGCTACACCTTC. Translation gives CASRRLRDYGYTF.

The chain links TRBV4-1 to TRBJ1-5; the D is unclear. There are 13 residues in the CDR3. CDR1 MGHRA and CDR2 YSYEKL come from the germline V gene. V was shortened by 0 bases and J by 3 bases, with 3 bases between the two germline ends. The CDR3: CASSQDFNQPQHF. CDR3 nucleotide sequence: TGCGCCAGCAGCCAAGACTTCAATCAGCCCCAGCATTTT.

CDR3: CASSIQQGTYNSPLHF. The CDR3 DNA follows: TGTGCCAGCAGCATCCAACAGGGAACCTATAATTCACCCCTCCACTTT. The chain recombines TRBV5-6 with TRBJ1-6; weak D call: TRBD1 (6 bases). Germline CDR1 and CDR2: SGHDT and YYEEEE. The CDR3 runs 16 residues. V lost 4 bases and J 2 bases, leaving 13 bases between the germline ends.

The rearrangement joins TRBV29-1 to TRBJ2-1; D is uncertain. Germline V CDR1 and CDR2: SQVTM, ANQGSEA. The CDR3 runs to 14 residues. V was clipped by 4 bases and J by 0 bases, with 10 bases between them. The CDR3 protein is CSVANPSSYNEQFF. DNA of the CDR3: TGCAGCGTTGCCAACCCGAGCTCCTACAATGAGCAGTTCTTC.

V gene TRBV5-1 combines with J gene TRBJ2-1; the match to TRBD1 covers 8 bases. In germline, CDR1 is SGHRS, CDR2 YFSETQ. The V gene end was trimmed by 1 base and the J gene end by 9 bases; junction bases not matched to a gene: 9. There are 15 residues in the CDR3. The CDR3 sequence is CASSLSSRTGSEQFF. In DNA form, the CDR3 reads TGCGCCAGCAGCTTGAGCTCTAGGACAGGGAGTGAGCAGTTCTTC.

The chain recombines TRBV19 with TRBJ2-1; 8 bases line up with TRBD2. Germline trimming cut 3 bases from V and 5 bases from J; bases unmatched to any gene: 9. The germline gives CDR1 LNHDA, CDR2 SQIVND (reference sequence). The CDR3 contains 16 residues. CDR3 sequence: CASSMSGLVVNNEQFF. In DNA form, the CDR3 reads TGTGCCAGTAGTATGTCGGGACTAGTAGTGAACAATGAGCAGTTCTTC.

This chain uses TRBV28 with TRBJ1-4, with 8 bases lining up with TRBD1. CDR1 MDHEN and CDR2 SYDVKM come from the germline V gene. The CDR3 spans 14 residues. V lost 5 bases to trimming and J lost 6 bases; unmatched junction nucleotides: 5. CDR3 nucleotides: TGTGCCAGCAGTCCCGGGACAGGATATGAAAAACTGTTTTTT. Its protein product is CASSPGTGYEKLFF.

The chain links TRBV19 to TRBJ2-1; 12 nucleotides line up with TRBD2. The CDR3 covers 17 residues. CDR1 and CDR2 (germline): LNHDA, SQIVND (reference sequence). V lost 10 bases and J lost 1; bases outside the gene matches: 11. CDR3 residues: CATKKTSGSGSYNEQFF. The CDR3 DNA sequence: TGTGCCACCAAGAAGACTAGCGGGAGTGGGTCCTACAATGAGCAGTTCTTC.

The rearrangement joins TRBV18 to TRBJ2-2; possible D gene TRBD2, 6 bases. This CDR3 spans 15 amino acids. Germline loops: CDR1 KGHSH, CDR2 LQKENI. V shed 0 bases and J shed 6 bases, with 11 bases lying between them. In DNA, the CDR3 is TGTGCCAGCTCACCACCACCCGGGGAGGCCGGGGAGCTGTTTTTT. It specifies CASSPPPGEAGELFF.

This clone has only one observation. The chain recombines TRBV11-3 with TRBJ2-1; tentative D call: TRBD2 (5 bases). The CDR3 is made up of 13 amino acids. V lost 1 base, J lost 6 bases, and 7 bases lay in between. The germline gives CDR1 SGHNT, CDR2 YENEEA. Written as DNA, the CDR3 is TGTGCCAGCAGCTTAGCCACTAGCAATGAGCAGTTCTTC. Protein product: CASSLATSNEQFF.

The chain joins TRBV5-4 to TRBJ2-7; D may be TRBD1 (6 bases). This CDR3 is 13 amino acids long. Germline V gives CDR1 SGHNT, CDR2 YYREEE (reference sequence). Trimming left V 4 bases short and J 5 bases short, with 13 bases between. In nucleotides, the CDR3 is TGTGCCAGCAGCGTTCCAGGGGTGAACGAGCAGTACTTC. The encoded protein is CASSVPGVNEQYF.

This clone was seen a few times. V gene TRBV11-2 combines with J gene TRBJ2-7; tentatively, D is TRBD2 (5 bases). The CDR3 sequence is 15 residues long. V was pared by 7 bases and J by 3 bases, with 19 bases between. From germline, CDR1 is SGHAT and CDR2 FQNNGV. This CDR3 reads CASTPLRVGIYEQYF. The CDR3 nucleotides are TGTGCCAGCACCCCATTGCGGGTTGGCATCTACGAGCAGTACTTC.

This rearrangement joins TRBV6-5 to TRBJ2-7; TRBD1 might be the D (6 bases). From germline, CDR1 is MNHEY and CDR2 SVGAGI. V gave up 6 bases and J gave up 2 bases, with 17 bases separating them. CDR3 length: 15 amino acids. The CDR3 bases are TGTGCCAGCAGAGCCGGGACATCGGACCCCTACGAGCAGTACTTC. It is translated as CASRAGTSDPYEQYF.

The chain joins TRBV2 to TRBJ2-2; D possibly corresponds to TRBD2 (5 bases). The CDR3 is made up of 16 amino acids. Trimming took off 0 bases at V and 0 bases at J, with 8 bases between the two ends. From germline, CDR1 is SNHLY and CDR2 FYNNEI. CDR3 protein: CASSEAVRANTGELFF. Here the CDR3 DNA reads TGTGCCAGCAGTGAAGCGGTGCGGGCGAACACCGGGGAGCTGTTTTTT.